These 20 T cell receptor beta chains originate from one sample sequenced in a study of cytotoxic CD8 clonotypes in ibrutinib-treated CLL. Profiling relied on immunoSEQ multiplex PCR, and the TCRdb table lists in-frame clones only, not all of them. The table has around 330,000 clones, about 61% seen once. The source was PBMCs, collected after 36 months of ibrutinib treatment. These receptors all stem from a human donor with chronic lymphocytic leukemia.

V and J are TRBV7-6 and TRBJ2-7; 8 bases are shared with TRBD1. Germline CDR1 SGHVS, CDR2 FNYEAQ. Trimming at V came to 3 bases and at J to 4 bases, leaving 17 bases not matched to a gene. The CDR3 spans 18 residues. In DNA, the CDR3 is TGTGCCAGCAGCTTCACTGCCAGGACAGGGCCTCCTTCTTACGAGCAGTACTTC. Its protein product is CASSFTARTGPPSYEQYF.

The V call is TRBV7-3, the J call TRBJ2-3, with TRBD2 matching over 7 bases. Trimming took 5 bases from V and 2 from J; bases not matched to a gene: 4. Per germline, CDR1 SGHTA and CDR2 FQGTGA. This CDR3 is built from 14 residues. CDR3 in DNA: TGTGCCAGCAGCCCAGGGAGGGCCACAGATACGCAGTATTTT. Translating it yields CASSPGRATDTQYF. The entire variable domain, with the rest obtained from reference TRBV7-3 and TRBJ2-3, is as follows: GAGVSQTPSNKVTEKGKYVELRCDPISGHTALYWYRQSLGQGPEFLIYFQGTGAADDSGLPNDRFFAVRPEGSVSTLKIQRTERGDSAVYLCASSPGRATDTQYFGPGTRLTVL.

This clone was observed a handful of times. J is TRBJ2-7 and V is TRBV27; 7 positions match TRBD1. This CDR3 comprises 15 residues. CDR1 MNHEY and CDR2 SMNVEV come from the germline V gene (reference sequence). After removal of 3 bases from V and 0 bases from J, the junction contained 5 bases not matched to a gene. The CDR3 here is CASSLGPGGSYEQYF. CDR3 sequence (DNA): TGTGCCAGCAGTTTGGGGCCAGGGGGCTCCTACGAGCAGTACTTC.

DNA for the CDR3: TGTGCCAGCAGGGAGCAGGCATTTCCCTACGAGCAGTACTTC. Protein: CASREQAFPYEQYF. The chain is built from TRBV28 and TRBJ2-7; D gene uncertain. Per germline, CDR1 MDHEN and CDR2 SYDVKM. This CDR3 region has 14 residues. Trimming took off 6 bases at V and 2 bases at J, with 14 bases between the two ends.

The chain uses TRBV10-3 and TRBJ1-5; TRBD1 matches 9 bases. J lost 4 bases, V lost 4 bases, and 2 bases had no gene match. The CDR3 is 14 residues long. Per the germline V gene, CDR1 is ENHRY and CDR2 is SYGVKD. The DNA of the CDR3 is TGTGCCATCAGTGGGGACAGGGATAATCAGCCCCAGCATTTT. Translating gives CAISGDRDNQPQHF.

The rearrangement uses TRBV7-9 and TRBJ2-5; 7 bases align to TRBD1. The germline gives CDR1 SEHNR, CDR2 FQNEAQ (reference sequence). The length of the CDR3 is 15 residues. V was clipped by 3 bases and J by 2 bases; unmatched bases: 6. CDR3 sequence (DNA): TGTGCCAGCAGCTTTGGAGACAGGGAGCAAGAGACCCAGTACTTC. Translated, it gives CASSFGDREQETQYF.

CDR3 sequence reads: CASSPLWGRVTGELFF. DNA of the CDR3: TGTGCCAGCAGCCCCCTCTGGGGCAGAGTCACCGGGGAGCTGTTTTTT. The rearrangement uses TRBV9 and TRBJ2-2, with a possible D match to TRBD1 (5 bases). There are 16 residues in the CDR3. The V gene's germline CDR1 is SGDLS and CDR2 YYNGEE. The V and J ends lost 4 bases and 4 bases respectively, with 17 bases between them. Filled out from reference TRBV9 and TRBJ2-2, the complete variable domain reads DSGVTQTPKHLITATGQRVTLRCSPRSGDLSVYWYQQSLDQGLQFLIQYYNGEERAKGNILERFSAQQFPDLHSELNLSSLELGDSALYFCASSPLWGRVTGELFFGEGSRLTVL.

The rearrangement links TRBV14 to TRBJ2-7, with TRBD2 identical over 7 bases. Per the germline V gene, CDR1 is SGHDN and CDR2 is FVKESK. There are 17 residues in the CDR3. Germline trimming cut 0 bases from V and 0 bases from J; bases unmatched to any gene: 8. In nucleotides, the CDR3 is TGTGCCAGCAGCCAAGATGAGCGGGACGCCCTCTCCTACGAGCAGTACTTC. Translating gives CASSQDERDALSYEQYF.

J is TRBJ2-5 and V is TRBV2; TRBD2 might be the D (6 bases). Deletions cut 5 bases from V and 5 bases from J, with 21 bases between. Germline V gene data show CDR1 as SNHLY and CDR2 as FYNNEI. This CDR3 has 16 residues. CDR3 region: CASSLQGLTHAETQYF. CDR3 bases: TGTGCCAGCAGTCTGCAGGGACTTACACACGCGGAGACCCAGTACTTC.

This chain joins TRBV18 and TRBJ2-7; the match to TRBD2 covers 10 bases. This CDR3 has 18 residues. Trimming at V came to 2 bases and at J to 1 base, leaving 11 bases not matched to a gene. Germline V gives CDR1 KGHSH, CDR2 LQKENI. The chain's CDR3 is CASSPYRASGSHSYEQYF. CDR3 DNA: TGTGCCAGCTCACCATATCGGGCTAGCGGGAGTCATTCCTACGAGCAGTACTTC.

This clone was seen more than once but under ten times. The chain links TRBV27 to TRBJ1-6; D perhaps matches TRBD1 (6 bases). V was shortened by 2 bases and J by 7 bases, with 15 bases between the two germline ends. Germline V gene sequence: CDR1 MNHEY, CDR2 SMNVEV (reference sequence). The CDR3 spans 16 residues. The CDR3 reads CASSLLATGVNSPLHF. Here the CDR3 DNA reads TGTGCCAGCAGTTTACTCGCGACAGGTGTAAATTCACCCCTCCACTTT.

The chain joins TRBV27 to TRBJ2-7; D is unclear. This CDR3 has 14 amino acids. Germline CDR1 and CDR2: MNHEY and SMNVEV (reference sequence). V lost 3 bases and J lost 3, with 12 bases in between. CDR3 bases: TGTGCCAGCAGTTTGAGGCAGGAGATCTACGAGCAGTACTTC. It yields the protein CASSLRQEIYEQYF.

This clone has more than one count but fewer than ten. The rearrangement links TRBV10-1 to TRBJ2-1; D is unresolved. V lost 5 bases to trimming and J lost 6 bases, with 11 bases between them. CDR1 is WNHNN, CDR2 SYGVQD, per germline (reference sequence). The CDR3 has 13 amino acids. The CDR3 is CASSLTVVNEQFF. For the CDR3, the DNA is TGCGCCAGCAGTCTTACCGTAGTCAATGAGCAGTTCTTC.

This clone occurred once. The chain carries TRBV11-2 and TRBJ1-1, with D possibly being TRBD1 (5 bases). V gave up 4 bases and J gave up 8 bases, with 14 bases separating them. This CDR3 comprises 13 residues. Germline V lookup: CDR1 SGHAT, CDR2 FQNNGV. The CDR3 bases are TGTGCCAGCAGCTCCCCGACAGTAGCCGAAGCTTTCTTT. Translating gives CASSSPTVAEAFF. Together with reference TRBV11-2 and TRBJ1-1, the CDR3 gives the full variable domain: EAGVAQSPRYKIIEKRQSVAFWCNPISGHATLYWYQQILGQGPKLLIQFQNNGVVDDSQLPKDRFSAERLKGVDSTLKIQPAKLEDSAVYLCASSSPTVAEAFFGQGTRLTVV.

J is TRBJ2-7 and V is TRBV5-6; 7 bases line up with TRBD1. Losses at the gene ends were 5 bases for V and 2 bases for J; bases not matched to a gene: 10. This CDR3 spans 15 amino acids. Germline V lookup: CDR1 SGHDT, CDR2 YYEEEE. Here the CDR3 DNA reads TGTGCCAGCAGACCTGACAGGGCTGGGACCTACGAGCAGTACTTC. Its translation is CASRPDRAGTYEQYF. Variable domain in full (rest from reference TRBV5-6 and TRBJ2-7): DAGVTQSPTHLIKTRGQQVTLRCSPKSGHDTVSWYQQALGQGPQFIFQYYEEEERQRGNFPDRFSGHQFPNYSSELNVNALLLGDSALYLCASRPDRAGTYEQYFGPGTRLTVT.

V gene TRBV11-2 combines with J gene TRBJ2-7; the D gene could be TRBD1 or TRBD2 (5 bases each). V lost 3 bases to trimming and J lost 3 bases, with 6 bases between them. This CDR3 spans 12 amino acids. Germline CDR1 and CDR2: SGHAT and FQNNGV. In nucleotides, the CDR3 is TGTGCCAGCAGCTTGAGGGGCTACGAGCAGTACTTC. Protein sequence: CASSLRGYEQYF. The whole variable domain, filled in from reference TRBV11-2 and TRBJ2-7, reads EAGVAQSPRYKIIEKRQSVAFWCNPISGHATLYWYQQILGQGPKLLIQFQNNGVVDDSQLPKDRFSAERLKGVDSTLKIQPAKLEDSAVYLCASSLRGYEQYFGPGTRLTVT.

The chain employs TRBV7-2 and TRBJ2-7, with D perhaps matching TRBD2 (6 bases). The germline gives CDR1 SGHTA, CDR2 FQGNSA. CDR3 size: 15 residues. V was pared by 4 bases and J by 6 bases, with 19 bases between. The CDR3 DNA sequence: TGTGCCAGCAGCTCCGGGGGACGGACGCGCGCCGAGCAGTACTTC. Protein: CASSSGGRTRAEQYF.

The chain couples TRBV5-1 to TRBJ1-1; D gene uncertain. The CDR3 has 13 amino acids. Germline lookup yields CDR1 SGHRS and CDR2 YFSETQ. With 5 bases removed from V and 3 bases from J, the gap between germline ends came to 11 bases. CDR3: CASSYEFDTEAFF. The CDR3 region has the DNA TGCGCCAGCAGTTACGAGTTCGACACTGAAGCTTTCTTT.

J is TRBJ1-5 and V is TRBV27, with D perhaps TRBD1 (5 bases). V was pared by 2 bases and J by 9 bases, with 17 bases between. The germline V gene has CDR1 MNHEY and CDR2 SMNVEV (reference sequence). There are 15 residues in the CDR3. DNA of the CDR3: TGTGCCAGCAGTTTAGGGCTGGGGGGGAGTTGGCCCCAGCATTTT. This gives the protein CASSLGLGGSWPQHF.

The V call is TRBV23-1, the J call TRBJ2-6, with 10 bases aligning to TRBD1. TRBV23-1 is recorded as an ORF, its role being uncertain. The CDR3 length is 20 residues. Germline trimming cut 0 bases from V and 0 bases from J; bases unmatched to any gene: 8. The CDR3 protein is CASSQSGTGEAYSGANVLTF. The CDR3 nucleotides are TGCGCCAGCAGTCAATCGGGGACAGGGGAAGCCTACTCTGGGGCCAACGTCCTGACTTTC.